This entry is about one T cell receptor (beta chain). No antigen is known for it. One base away there is no much larger clone; base qualities are not given. The immunoSEQ Assay was used to sequence TCR beta CDR3 regions from DNA. The paper's processing steps were these. To compute T cell density, TCR beta template counts were normalized to usable DNA, which was estimated by amplifying housekeeping genes. Using the preseqR package, richness was estimated by extrapolating to 120,000 templates for tissue samples and 400,000 templates for PBMC samples. Clonality was calculated as one minus Pielou's evenness. To identify tissue-enriched TCRs, differential abundance testing was run on productive amino-acid clonotypes with a minimum total count of 5 and an alpha of 0.1. The Jaccard Index and the Morisita Overlap Index were used to measure repertoire overlap between compartments. GLIPH grouped TCR beta CDR3s together with public tetramer-defined viral CDR3s, and a viral motif had to include at least three viral sequences and also show V-gene enrichment. Entries here come from immuneACCESS through TCRdb and include only in-frame sequences with V and J called. Some clones fail to appear in such tables; in the studies checked, an unresolved V gene covers under half of the shortfall, and the cause of the remainder is unknown. D and trimming were read from the DNA, whereas the V and J calls and clone size are those reported in that table. The sample table holds around 48,000 clones, of which around 77% were seen once. The ten most abundant clones make up around 16% of the sample.

At diagnosis, peripheral blood, uninvolved tumor-adjacent lung and tumor were collected and were preserved as a mix of fresh-frozen and FFPE material. Blood samples were analyzed as peripheral blood mononuclear cells for TCR repertoire profiling. These data are taken from a study of T cells in localized non-small cell lung cancer (dated by TCRdb to the early 2020s). A note on the overall study: The study analyzed T cell repertoires of hundreds of early-stage NSCLC patients, comparing tumors and uninvolved tumor-adjacent lungs. The cohort was made up of about 240 treatment-naive NSCLC patients whose localized lung tumors had been resected. A mean age of around 66 years was recorded for the NSCLC patients, of whom roughly 130 were male and some 99 were female. Results the study describes overall, beyond this receptor: Of the top 100 tumor clones, a median of approximately 60 were detected in paired uninvolved adjacent lung; around 27 were also among that lung's top 100. Because the study design was exploratory, TCR variables were selected using unadjusted p-values without false-discovery rate correction. The highest T cell clonality was observed in uninvolved tumor-adjacent lung, where clonality exceeded that of tumor, suggesting that antigenic responses were more focused in uninvolved tumor-adjacent lung. Because multi-region tumor sequencing was not done, intratumor heterogeneity could not be ruled out. Higher blood T cell density associated with longer overall survival, while higher adjacent-lung clonality associated with shorter survival.

V was cut back by 5 bases and J by 0 bases, leaving a gap of 19 bases between them. The CDR3 numbers 18 residues from cysteine through phenylalanine. The DNA shown is the 54-base CDR3, in frame from base 1. Based on the germline V gene, the CDR1 and CDR2 sequences are SGHVS and FQNEAQ. The receptor was isolated from a man aged 40 to 70 with stage I squamous cell lung carcinoma. This specimen consisted of peripheral blood, obtained before any cancer treatment. Recombination connected TRBV7-8 to TRBJ1-4; TRBD1 is possibly the D segment (6 matching bases). The DNA sequence is given as TGTGCCAGCAGCCGAGGGTGGGGGGGCGATCCAACTAATGAAAAACTGTTTTTT. Its product reads: CASSRGWGGDPTNEKLFF.